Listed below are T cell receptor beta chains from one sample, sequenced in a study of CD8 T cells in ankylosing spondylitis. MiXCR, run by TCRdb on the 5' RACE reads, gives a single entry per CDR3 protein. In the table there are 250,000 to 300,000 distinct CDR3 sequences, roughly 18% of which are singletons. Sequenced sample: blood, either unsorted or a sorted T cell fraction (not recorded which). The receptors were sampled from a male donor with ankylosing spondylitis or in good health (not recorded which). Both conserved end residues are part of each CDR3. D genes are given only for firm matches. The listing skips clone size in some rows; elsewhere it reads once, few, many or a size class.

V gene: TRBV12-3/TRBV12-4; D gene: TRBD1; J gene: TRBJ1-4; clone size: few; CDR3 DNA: TGTGCCAGCAGTTCCCGGACAGGATCTTGGGAAAAACTGTTTTTT; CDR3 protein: CASSSRTGSWEKLFF
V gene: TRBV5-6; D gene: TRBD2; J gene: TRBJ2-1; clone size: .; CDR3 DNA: TGTGCCAGCAGCTTGGCCACCGGGACTAGCTCCTACAATGAGCAGTTCTTC; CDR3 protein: CASSLATGTSSYNEQFF
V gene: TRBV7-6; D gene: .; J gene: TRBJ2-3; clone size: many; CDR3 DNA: TGTGCCAGCAGCTTACCTAGCACAGATACGCAGTATTTT; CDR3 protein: CASSLPSTDTQYF
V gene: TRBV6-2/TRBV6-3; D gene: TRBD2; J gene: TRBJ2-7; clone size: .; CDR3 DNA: TGTGCCAGCAGTCAGACTACTAGCGGGGCCTACGAGCAGTACTTC; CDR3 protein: CASSQTTSGAYEQYF
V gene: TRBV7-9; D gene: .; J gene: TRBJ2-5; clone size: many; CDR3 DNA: TGTGCCAGCAGCTTAGCCCCACCCCCGATAGAGACCCAGTACTTC; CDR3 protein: CASSLAPPPIETQYF
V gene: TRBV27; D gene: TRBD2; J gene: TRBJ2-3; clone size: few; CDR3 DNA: TGTGCCAGCAGTTCCCGACTAGCGGGAGGGATAGATACGCAGTATTTT; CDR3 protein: CASSSRLAGGIDTQYF
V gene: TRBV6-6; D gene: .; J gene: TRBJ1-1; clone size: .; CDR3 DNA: TGTGCCAGCAGCACAGGATTTGACGCTGAAGCTTTCTTT; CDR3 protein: CASSTGFDAEAFF
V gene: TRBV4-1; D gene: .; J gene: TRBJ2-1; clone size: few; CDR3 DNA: TGCGCCAGCAGCCAAGAATTCGGCTCCTACAATGAGCAGTTCTTC; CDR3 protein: CASSQEFGSYNEQFF
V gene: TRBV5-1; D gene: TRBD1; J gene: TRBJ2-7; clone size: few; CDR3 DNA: TGCGCCAGCAGCTCCGGGACAGGGCCCTACTACGAGCAGTACTTC; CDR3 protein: CASSSGTGPYYEQYF
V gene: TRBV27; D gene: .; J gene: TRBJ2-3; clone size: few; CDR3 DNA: TGTGCCAGCAGGAGCGGGAGCACAGATACGCAGTATTTT; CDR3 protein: CASRSGSTDTQYF
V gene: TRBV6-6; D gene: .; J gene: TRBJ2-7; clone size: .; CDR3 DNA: TGTGCCAGCAGTTACGGGGCTCCCGAGCAGTACTTC; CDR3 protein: CASSYGAPEQYF
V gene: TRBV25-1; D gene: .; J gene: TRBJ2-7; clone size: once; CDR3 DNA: TGTGCCAGCAGTGAATCTCCGGCACTAGCTGACGAGCAGTACTTC; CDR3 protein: CASSESPALADEQYF
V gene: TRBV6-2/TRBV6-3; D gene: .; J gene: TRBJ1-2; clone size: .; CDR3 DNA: TGTGCCAGCCACGAAAGGGAACACTATGGCTACACCTTC; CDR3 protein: CASHEREHYGYTF
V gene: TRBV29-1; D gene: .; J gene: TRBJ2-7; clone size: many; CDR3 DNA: TGCAGCGTTCGGGACTCTTCCTACGAGCAGTACTTC; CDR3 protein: CSVRDSSYEQYF
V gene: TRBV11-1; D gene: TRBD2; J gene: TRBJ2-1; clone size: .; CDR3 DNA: TGTGCCAGCAGCCCACAGACTAGCGGGAGTTTTAATGAGCAGTTCTTC; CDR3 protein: CASSPQTSGSFNEQFF
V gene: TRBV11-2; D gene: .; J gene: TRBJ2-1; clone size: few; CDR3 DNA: TGTGCCAGCAGCCATTACGGGACTCCGGTCTACAATGAGCAGTTCTTC; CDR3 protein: CASSHYGTPVYNEQFF
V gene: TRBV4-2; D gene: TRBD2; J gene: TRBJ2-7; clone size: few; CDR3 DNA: TGTGCCGGAAGCCAGGGACTAGCGTCTGAGCAGTACTTC; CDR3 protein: CAGSQGLASEQYF
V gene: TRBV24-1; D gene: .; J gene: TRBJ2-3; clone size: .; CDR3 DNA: TGTGCCACCAGTGCCGCCACAGATACGCAGTATTTT; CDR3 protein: CATSAATDTQYF
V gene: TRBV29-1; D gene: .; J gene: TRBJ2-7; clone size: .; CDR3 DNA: TGCAGCGTTTACCCGGGCCAGGGGTCCGAGCAGTACTTC; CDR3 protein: CSVYPGQGSEQYF
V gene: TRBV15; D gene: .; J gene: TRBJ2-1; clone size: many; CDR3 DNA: TGTGCCACCAGCAGAGATAGGGACCCACTTGAGCAGTTCTTC; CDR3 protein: CATSRDRDPLEQFF
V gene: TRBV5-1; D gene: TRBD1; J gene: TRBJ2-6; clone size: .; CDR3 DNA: TGCGCCAGCAGCTTGGGGGACAGGGGTGCTGGGGCCAACGTCCTGACTTTC; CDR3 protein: CASSLGDRGAGANVLTF
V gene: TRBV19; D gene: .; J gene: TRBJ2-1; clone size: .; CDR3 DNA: TGTGCCAGTAGTATTTCCTACGGTTCCTACAATGAGCAGTTCTTC; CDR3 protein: CASSISYGSYNEQFF
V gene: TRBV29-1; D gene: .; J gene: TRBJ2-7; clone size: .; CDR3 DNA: TGCAGCGTTGAGTACGGGACAAACGAGCAGTACTTC; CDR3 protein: CSVEYGTNEQYF
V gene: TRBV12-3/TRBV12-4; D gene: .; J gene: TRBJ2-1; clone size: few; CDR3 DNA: TGTGCCAGCAGTTTCCCCCGCGCGGGGAGCGGTAGCTCCTACAATGAGCAGTTCTTC; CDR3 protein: CASSFPRAGSGSSYNEQFF
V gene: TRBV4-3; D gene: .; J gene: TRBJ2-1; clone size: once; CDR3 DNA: TGCGCCAGCAGCCAAGATTTTCTCGGGGGCAAGTTCTTC; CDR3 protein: CASSQDFLGGKFF
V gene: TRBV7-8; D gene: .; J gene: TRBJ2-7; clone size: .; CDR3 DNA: TGTGCCAGCAGCTCCCCTCCAAGGGAAGAGCAGTACTTC; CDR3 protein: CASSSPPREEQYF
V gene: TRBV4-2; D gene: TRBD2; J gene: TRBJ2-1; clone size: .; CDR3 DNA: TGTGCCAGCAGCCAAGGAATAGGGAATTTAGCGGGACCCTACAATGAGCAGTTCTTC; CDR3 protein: CASSQGIGNLAGPYNEQFF
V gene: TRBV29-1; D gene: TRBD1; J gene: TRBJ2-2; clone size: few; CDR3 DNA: TGCAGCGTTGCAGGGGGATTGGACGGGGAGCTGTTTTTT; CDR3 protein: CSVAGGLDGELFF
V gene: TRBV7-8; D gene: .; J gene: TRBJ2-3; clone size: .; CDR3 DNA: TGTGCCAGCAGCTACAGGTCTTCTAGCACAGATACGCAGTATTTT; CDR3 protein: CASSYRSSSTDTQYF
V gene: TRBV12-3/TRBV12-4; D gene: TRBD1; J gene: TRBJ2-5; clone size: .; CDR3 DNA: TGTGCCAGCAGTAGGACAGGGGTAGGGGAGACCCAGTACTTC; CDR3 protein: CASSRTGVGETQYF
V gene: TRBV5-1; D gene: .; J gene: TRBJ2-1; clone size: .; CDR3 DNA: TGCGCCAGCAGCCCCCCCCATATCGGGACACACTACAATGAGCAGTTCTTC; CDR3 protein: CASSPPHIGTHYNEQFF
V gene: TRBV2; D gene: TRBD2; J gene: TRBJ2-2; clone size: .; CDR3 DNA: TGTGCCAGCAGTGGTCTAGCGGGAGGGCCGGTCGGGGAGCTGTTTTTT; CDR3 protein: CASSGLAGGPVGELFF
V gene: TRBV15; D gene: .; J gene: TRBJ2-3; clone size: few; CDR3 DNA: TGTGCCACCAGCAGAGATGATCTATCGAGCACAGATACGCAGTATTTT; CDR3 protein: CATSRDDLSSTDTQYF
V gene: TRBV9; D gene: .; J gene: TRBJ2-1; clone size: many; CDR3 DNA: TGTGCCAGCAGCGTTAGGGGGACCGGACCTCTGGACCATGAGCAGTTCTTC; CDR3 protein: CASSVRGTGPLDHEQFF
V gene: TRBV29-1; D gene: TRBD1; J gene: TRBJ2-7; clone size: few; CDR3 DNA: TGCAGCGTTGAAGATCCGGGACAGACCTACGAGCAGTACTTC; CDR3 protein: CSVEDPGQTYEQYF
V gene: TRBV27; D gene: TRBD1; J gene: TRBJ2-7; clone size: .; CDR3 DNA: TGTGCCACCCAACGCTTTGGGGGACAGAGCCCCCACGAGCAGTACTTC; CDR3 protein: CATQRFGGQSPHEQYF
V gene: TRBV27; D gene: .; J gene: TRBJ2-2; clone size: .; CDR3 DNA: TGTGCCAGCAGTTTAGGGGACGAGGACTCTACCCACGGGGAGCTGTTTTTT; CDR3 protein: CASSLGDEDSTHGELFF
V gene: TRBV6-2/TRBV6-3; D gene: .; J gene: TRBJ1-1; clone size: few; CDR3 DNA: TGTGCCAGCAGTCCACTCAGGGTGAACACTGAAGCTTTCTTT; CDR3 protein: CASSPLRVNTEAFF
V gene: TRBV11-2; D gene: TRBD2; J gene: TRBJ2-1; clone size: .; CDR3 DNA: TGTGCCAGCAGCCCATGGACTAGCGGCATGTACAATGAGCAGTTCTTC; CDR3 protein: CASSPWTSGMYNEQFF